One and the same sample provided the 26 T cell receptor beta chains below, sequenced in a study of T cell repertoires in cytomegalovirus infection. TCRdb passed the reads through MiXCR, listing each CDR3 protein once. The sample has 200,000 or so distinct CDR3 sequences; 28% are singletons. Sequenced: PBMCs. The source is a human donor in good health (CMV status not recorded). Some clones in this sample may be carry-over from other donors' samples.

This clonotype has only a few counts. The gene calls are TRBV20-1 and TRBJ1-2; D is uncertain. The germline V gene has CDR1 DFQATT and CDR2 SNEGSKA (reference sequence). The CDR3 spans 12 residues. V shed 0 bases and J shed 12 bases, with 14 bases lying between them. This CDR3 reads CSARDSPSLHTF. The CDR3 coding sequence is TGCAGTGCTAGAGATTCCCCAAGCCTACACACCTTC.

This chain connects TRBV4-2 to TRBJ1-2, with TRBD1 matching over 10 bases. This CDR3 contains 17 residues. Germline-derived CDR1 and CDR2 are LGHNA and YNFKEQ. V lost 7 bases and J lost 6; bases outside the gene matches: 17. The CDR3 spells CASTPDPRTGGMDGYTF. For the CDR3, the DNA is TGTGCCAGCACCCCGGACCCCCGGACAGGGGGAATGGATGGCTACACCTTC.

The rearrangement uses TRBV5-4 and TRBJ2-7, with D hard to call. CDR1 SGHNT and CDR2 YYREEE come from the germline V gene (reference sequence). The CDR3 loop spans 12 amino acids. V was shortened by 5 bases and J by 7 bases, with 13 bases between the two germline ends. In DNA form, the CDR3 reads TGTGCCAGCAGTATCACGATGGGGGAGCAGTACTTC. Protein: CASSITMGEQYF.

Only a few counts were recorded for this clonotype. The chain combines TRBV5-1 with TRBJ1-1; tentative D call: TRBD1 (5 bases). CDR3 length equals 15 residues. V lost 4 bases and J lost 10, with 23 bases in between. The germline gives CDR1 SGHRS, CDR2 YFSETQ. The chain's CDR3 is CASSIMSIGGAGAFF. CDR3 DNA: TGCGCCAGCAGCATTATGTCGATAGGAGGGGCGGGAGCTTTCTTT.

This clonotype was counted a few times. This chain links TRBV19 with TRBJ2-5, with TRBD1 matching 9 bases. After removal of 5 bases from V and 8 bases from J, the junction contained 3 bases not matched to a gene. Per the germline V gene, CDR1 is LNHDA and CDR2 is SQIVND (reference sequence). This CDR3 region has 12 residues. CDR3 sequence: CASSSGQGTQYF. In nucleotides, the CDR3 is TGTGCCAGTAGTTCGGGACAGGGAACCCAGTACTTC. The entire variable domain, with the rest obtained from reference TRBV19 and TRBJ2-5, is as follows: DGGITQSPKYLFRKEGQNVTLSCEQNLNHDAMYWYRQDPGQGLRLIYYSQIVNDFQKGDIAEGYSVSREKKESFPLTVTSAQKNPTAFYLCASSSGQGTQYFGPGTRLLVL.

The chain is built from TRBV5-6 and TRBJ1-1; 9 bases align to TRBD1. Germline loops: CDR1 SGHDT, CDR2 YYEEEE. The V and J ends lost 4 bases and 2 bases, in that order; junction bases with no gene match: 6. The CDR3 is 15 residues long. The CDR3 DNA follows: TGTGCCAGCAGCCCCCTGGACAGGGGAAACACTGAAGCTTTCTTT. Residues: CASSPLDRGNTEAFF.

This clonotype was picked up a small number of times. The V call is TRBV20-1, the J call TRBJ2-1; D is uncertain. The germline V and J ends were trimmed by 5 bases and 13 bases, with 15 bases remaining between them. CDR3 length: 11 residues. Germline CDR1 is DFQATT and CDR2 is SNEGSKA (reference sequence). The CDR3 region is CSAFSPPRQFF. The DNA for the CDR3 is TGCAGTGCTTTCTCTCCCCCCCGTCAGTTCTTC.

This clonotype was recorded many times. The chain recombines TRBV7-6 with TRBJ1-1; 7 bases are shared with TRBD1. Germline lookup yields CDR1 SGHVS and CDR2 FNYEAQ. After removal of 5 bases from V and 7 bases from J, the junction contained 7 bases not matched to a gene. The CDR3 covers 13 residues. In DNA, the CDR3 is TGTGCCAGCAGCCAAGACAGGGTTGATGAAGCTTTCTTT. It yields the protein CASSQDRVDEAFF.

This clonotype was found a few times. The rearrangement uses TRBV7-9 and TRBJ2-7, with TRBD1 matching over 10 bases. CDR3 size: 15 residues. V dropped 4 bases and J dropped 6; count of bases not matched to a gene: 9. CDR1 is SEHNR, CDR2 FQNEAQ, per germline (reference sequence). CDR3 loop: CASSSWTGGLGEQYF. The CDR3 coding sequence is TGTGCCAGCAGCTCCTGGACAGGGGGTTTGGGCGAGCAGTACTTC.

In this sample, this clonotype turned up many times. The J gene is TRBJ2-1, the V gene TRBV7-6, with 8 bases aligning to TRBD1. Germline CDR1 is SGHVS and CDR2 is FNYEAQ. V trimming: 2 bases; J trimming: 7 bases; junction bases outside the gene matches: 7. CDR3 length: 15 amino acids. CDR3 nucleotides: TGTGCCAGCAGCTTAAGTACAGGGGGTGGAAATGAGCAGTTCTTC. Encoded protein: CASSLSTGGGNEQFF.

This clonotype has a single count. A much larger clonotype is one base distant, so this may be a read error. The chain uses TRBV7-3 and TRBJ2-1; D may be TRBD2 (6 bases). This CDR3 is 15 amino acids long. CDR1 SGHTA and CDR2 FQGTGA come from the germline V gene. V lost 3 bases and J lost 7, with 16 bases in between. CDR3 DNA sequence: TGTGCCAGCAGCTTTACTGGCGGGGAAGGGAATGAGCAGTTCTTC. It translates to CASSFTGGEGNEQFF.

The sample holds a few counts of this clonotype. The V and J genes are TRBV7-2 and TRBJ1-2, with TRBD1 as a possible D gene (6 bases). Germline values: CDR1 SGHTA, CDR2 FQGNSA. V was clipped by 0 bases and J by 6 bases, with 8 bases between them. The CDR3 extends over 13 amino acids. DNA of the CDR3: TGTGCCAGCAGCTTAGCAGAGGGGGATGGCTACACCTTC. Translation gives CASSLAEGDGYTF.

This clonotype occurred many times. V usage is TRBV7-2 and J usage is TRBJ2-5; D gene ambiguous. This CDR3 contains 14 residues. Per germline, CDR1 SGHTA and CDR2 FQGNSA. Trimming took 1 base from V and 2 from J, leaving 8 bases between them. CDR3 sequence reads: CASSLEVLQETQYF. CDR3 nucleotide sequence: TGTGCCAGCAGCTTAGAGGTCCTACAAGAGACCCAGTACTTC.

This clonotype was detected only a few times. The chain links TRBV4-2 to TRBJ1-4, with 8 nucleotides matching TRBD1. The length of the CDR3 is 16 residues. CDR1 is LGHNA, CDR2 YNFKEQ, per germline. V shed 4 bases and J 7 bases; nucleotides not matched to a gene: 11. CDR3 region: CASSPTLTGGGEKLFF. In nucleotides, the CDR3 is TGTGCCAGCAGCCCTACCTTAACAGGGGGAGGTGAAAAACTGTTTTTT.

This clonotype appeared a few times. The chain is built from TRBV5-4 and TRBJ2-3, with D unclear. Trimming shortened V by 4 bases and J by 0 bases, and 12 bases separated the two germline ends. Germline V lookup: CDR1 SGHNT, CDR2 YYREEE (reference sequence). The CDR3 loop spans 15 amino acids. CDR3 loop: CASSEPGPSTDTQYF. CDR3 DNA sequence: TGTGCCAGCAGCGAGCCCGGGCCCAGCACAGATACGCAGTATTTT.

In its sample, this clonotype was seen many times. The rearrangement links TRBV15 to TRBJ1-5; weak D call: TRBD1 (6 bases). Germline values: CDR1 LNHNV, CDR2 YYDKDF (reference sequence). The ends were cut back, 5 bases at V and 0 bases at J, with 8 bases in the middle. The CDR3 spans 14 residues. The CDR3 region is CATSQGGSNQPQHF. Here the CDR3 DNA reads TGTGCCACCAGCCAAGGGGGTAGCAATCAGCCCCAGCATTTT.

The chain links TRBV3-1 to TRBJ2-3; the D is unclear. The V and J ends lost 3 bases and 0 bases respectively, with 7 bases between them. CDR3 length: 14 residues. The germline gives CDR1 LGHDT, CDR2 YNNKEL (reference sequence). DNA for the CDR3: TGTGCCAGCAGCCAGCGCAGTAGCACAGATACGCAGTATTTT. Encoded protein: CASSQRSSTDTQYF.

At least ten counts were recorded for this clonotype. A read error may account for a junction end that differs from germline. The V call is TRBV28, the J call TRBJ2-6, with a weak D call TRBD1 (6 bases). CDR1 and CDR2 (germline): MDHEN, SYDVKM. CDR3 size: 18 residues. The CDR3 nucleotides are TGTGCCAGCAGGAAACAGGGTTTCCTCTCCCCTGGCGCCAACGTCCTGACTTTC. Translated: CASRKQGFLSPGANVLTF.

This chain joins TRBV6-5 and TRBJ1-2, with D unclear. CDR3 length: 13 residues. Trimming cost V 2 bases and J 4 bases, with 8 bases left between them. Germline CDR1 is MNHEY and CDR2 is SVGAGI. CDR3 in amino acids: CASSYGESYGYTF. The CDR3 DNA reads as TGTGCCAGCAGTTACGGGGAGAGCTATGGCTACACCTTC.

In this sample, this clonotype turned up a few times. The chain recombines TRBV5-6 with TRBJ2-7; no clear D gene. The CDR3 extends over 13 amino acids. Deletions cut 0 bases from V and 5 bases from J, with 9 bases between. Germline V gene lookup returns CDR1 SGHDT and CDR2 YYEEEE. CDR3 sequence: CASSLAGTDEQYF. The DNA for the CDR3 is TGTGCCAGCAGCTTGGCCGGAACCGACGAGCAGTACTTC.

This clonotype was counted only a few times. The chain's CDR3 is CASSPWTGILSYEQYF. CDR3 nucleotides: TGTGCCAGCAGCCCCTGGACAGGGATACTCTCCTACGAGCAGTACTTC. The chain employs TRBV7-9 and TRBJ2-7, with TRBD1 matching over 8 bases. The CDR3 covers 16 residues. V lost 5 bases to trimming and J lost 0 bases; unmatched junction nucleotides: 9. From germline, CDR1 is SEHNR and CDR2 FQNEAQ (reference sequence).

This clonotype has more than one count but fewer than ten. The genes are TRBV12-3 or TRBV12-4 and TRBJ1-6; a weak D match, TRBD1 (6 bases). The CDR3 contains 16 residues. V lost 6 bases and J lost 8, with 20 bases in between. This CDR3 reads CASSRTGGRLYSPLHF. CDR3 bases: TGTGCCAGCAGCCGCACCGGGGGGCGATTATATTCACCCCTCCACTTT.

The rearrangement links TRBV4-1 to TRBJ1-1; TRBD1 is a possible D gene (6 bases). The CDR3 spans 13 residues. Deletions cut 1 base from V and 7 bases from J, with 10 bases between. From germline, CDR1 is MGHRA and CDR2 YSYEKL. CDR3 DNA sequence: TGCGCCAGCAGCCAAGGGGGACACTTTGAAGCTTTCTTT. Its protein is CASSQGGHFEAFF.

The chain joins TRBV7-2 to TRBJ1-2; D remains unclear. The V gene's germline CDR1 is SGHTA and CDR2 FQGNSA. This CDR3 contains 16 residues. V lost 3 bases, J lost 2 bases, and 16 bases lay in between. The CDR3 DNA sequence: TGTGCCAGCAGCTTTAAGCCTGGACCGTCCAACTATGGCTACACCTTC. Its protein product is CASSFKPGPSNYGYTF.

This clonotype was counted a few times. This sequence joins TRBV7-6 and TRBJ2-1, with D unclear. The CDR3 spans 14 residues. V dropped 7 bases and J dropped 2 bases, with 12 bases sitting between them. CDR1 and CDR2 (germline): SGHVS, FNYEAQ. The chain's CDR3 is CASTTSSAYNEQFF. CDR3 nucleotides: TGTGCCAGCACTACGTCATCGGCCTACAATGAGCAGTTCTTC.

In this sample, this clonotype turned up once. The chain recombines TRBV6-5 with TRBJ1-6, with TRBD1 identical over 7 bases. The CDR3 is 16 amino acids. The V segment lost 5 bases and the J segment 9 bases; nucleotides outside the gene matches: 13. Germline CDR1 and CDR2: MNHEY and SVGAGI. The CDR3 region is CASSHDRVDSASPLHF. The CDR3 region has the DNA TGTGCCAGCAGTCACGACAGGGTCGATAGTGCTTCACCCCTCCACTTT.